These 25 T cell receptor beta chains were sequenced from one sample in a study of cytomegalovirus exposure and HLA in healthy donors. The repertoire was sequenced with immunoSEQ multiplex PCR; TCRdb's copy has only in-frame clones and lacks some. The sample lists more than 130,000 clones, 80% to 90% seen once, with almost 8% in the top ten. The sample comprised PBMCs. All receptors derive from a woman between 18 and 30 years old in good health and CMV-seropositive.

This chain connects TRBV19 to TRBJ2-7; 8 bases align to TRBD1. CDR1 and CDR2 from the germline V gene are LNHDA and SQIVND (reference sequence). The V gene end was trimmed by 2 bases and the J gene end by 5 bases; junction bases not matched to a gene: 5. The CDR3 is made up of 14 amino acids. CDR3 sequence reads: CASSIRQGKNEQYF. The DNA of the CDR3 is TGTGCCAGTAGTATACGACAGGGGAAGAACGAGCAGTACTTC.

The gene calls are TRBV5-6 and TRBJ1-4; possible D gene TRBD1, 5 bases. Per the germline V gene, CDR1 is SGHDT and CDR2 is YYEEEE. The V end lost 4 bases, the J end lost 4 bases, and 14 bases lay between the germline ends. The CDR3 runs 15 residues. The CDR3 DNA is TGTGCCAGCAGCCCGGCCGGGGGGATTAATGAAAAACTGTTTTTT. It is translated as CASSPAGGINEKLFF.

V and J are TRBV10-2 and TRBJ1-2; a possible D gene is TRBD1 (6 bases). V was clipped by 0 bases and J by 8 bases, with 22 bases between them. CDR1 is WSHSY and CDR2 is SAAADI in the germline V gene. The CDR3 is 17 amino acids. The CDR3 DNA is TGCGCCAGCAGTGAGTCTCGGGGGGGCCGGAGTTCGCGCGGCTACACCTTC. This encodes CASSESRGGRSSRGYTF.

This clone was counted once. The CDR3 DNA sequence: TGTGCCAGCTCACGAGACAGGGGAGGCGAGCAGTACTTC. It translates to CASSRDRGGEQYF. The genes are TRBV18 and TRBJ2-7, with TRBD1 matching over 8 bases. V shed 4 bases and J 6 bases; nucleotides not matched to a gene: 5. This CDR3 is built from 13 residues. Looked up from germline, CDR1 is KGHSH and CDR2 is LQKENI.

The J gene is TRBJ2-5, the V gene TRBV7-2; tentative D call: TRBD1 (5 bases). Germline CDR1 SGHTA, CDR2 FQGNSA. The V end was cut by 8 bases, the J end by 4 bases, with 11 bases between. CDR3 length: 12 residues. CDR3 DNA sequence: TGTGCCAGCGGTAATCAGGGAGAGACCCAGTACTTC. Amino acid sequence: CASGNQGETQYF. Full variable domain (rest looked up from reference TRBV7-2 and TRBJ2-5): GAGVSQSPSNKVTEKGKDVELRCDPISGHTALYWYRQSLGQGLEFLIYFQGNSAPDKSGLPSDRFSAERTGGSVSTLTIQRTQQEDSAVYLCASGNQGETQYFGPGTRLLVL.

The chain recombines TRBV10-3 with TRBJ1-6, with D possibly TRBD1 on 5 matching bases. Trimming pared 4 bases from V and 7 bases from J, leaving 8 bases between. The V gene's germline CDR1 is ENHRY and CDR2 SYGVKD. The CDR3 extends over 13 amino acids. CDR3 DNA: TGTGCCATCAGTGGTCAGGGAAATTCACCCCTCCACTTT. Its protein product is CAISGQGNSPLHF.

This clone showed up just once. The CDR3 here is CASSLFRGRIGELFF. DNA of the CDR3: TGTGCCAGCAGCTTATTCAGGGGGCGTATCGGGGAGCTGTTTTTT. V gene TRBV7-2 combines with J gene TRBJ2-2; TRBD1 matches 8 bases. After removal of 2 bases from V and 7 bases from J, the junction contained 6 bases not matched to a gene. Germline V lookup: CDR1 SGHTA, CDR2 FQGNSA. The CDR3 is made up of 15 amino acids.

This chain links TRBV7-2 with TRBJ2-2; D not resolved. Germline V gives CDR1 SGHTA, CDR2 FQGNSA. Trimming removed 1 base at V and 2 bases at J, with 8 bases between. The CDR3 runs to 15 residues. The CDR3 coding sequence is TGTGCCAGCAGCTTAGGCGACACTAACACCGGGGAGCTGTTTTTT. This codes for CASSLGDTNTGELFF.

This clone was observed a handful of times. The gene calls are TRBV7-9 and TRBJ1-1; 8 bases are shared with TRBD1. This CDR3 spans 14 amino acids. Germline loops: CDR1 SEHNR, CDR2 FQNEAQ (reference sequence). V lost 4 bases, J lost 5 bases, and 6 bases stayed unmatched. For the CDR3, the DNA is TGTGCCAGCAGCTACGGACAGGGAGGTACTGAAGCTTTCTTT. Protein sequence: CASSYGQGGTEAFF.

This clone has a single count. CDR3 protein: CASSYALDRGESPLHF. The CDR3 nucleotides read TGTGCCAGCAGCTACGCCCTCGACAGGGGCGAGTCACCCCTCCACTTT. The chain joins TRBV5-4 to TRBJ1-6, with 8 bases fitting TRBD1. This CDR3 has 16 residues. The germline V gene encodes CDR1 SGHNT and CDR2 YYREEE (reference sequence). Germline trimming cut 3 bases from V and 10 bases from J; bases unmatched to any gene: 12. The full variable domain, completed using reference TRBV5-4 and TRBJ1-6, is ETGVTQSPTHLIKTRGQQVTLRCSSQSGHNTVSWYQQALGQGPQFIFQYYREEENGRGNFPPRFSGLQFPNYSSELNVNALELDDSALYLCASSYALDRGESPLHFGNGTRLTVT.

The rearrangement joins TRBV6-5 to TRBJ2-7; tentative D call: TRBD1 (6 bases). V dropped 1 base and J dropped 3 bases, with 13 bases sitting between them. There are 15 residues in the CDR3. CDR1 is MNHEY, CDR2 SVGAGI, per germline. The CDR3 DNA sequence: TGTGCCAGCAGTTACTTTGGGGGCCCTGGCTACGAGCAGTACTTC. This encodes CASSYFGGPGYEQYF.

The chain couples TRBV5-1 to TRBJ2-7; D is possibly TRBD2 (7 bases). Germline CDR1 SGHRS, CDR2 YFSETQ. The CDR3 spans 14 residues. Trimming shortened V by 4 bases and J by 5 bases, and 16 bases separated the two germline ends. For the CDR3, the DNA is TGCGCCAGCAGCAGGGGGGGAATCGGCGACGAGCAGTACTTC. Its translation: CASSRGGIGDEQYF.

The chain employs TRBV11-1 and TRBJ2-1; D perhaps matches TRBD2 (5 bases). This CDR3 has 15 amino acids. V lost 1 base to trimming and J lost 4 bases, with 11 bases between them. Looked up from germline, CDR1 is SGHAT and CDR2 is FQDESV (reference sequence). CDR3 loop: CASSLVAGSYNEQFF. The CDR3 DNA reads TGTGCCAGCAGCTTAGTCGCGGGTTCTTACAATGAGCAGTTCTTC.

The chain employs TRBV5-6 and TRBJ2-5; 8 bases align to TRBD2. Germline-derived CDR1 and CDR2 are SGHDT and YYEEEE. This CDR3 has 15 residues. V shed 5 bases and J 5 bases; nucleotides not matched to a gene: 11. The DNA of the CDR3 is TGTGCCAGCAGTTGGGCTCTATCTAGCGGGGAGACCCAGTACTTC. Protein sequence: CASSWALSSGETQYF. Looking up the rest from reference TRBV5-6 and TRBJ2-5 gives the full variable domain: DAGVTQSPTHLIKTRGQQVTLRCSPKSGHDTVSWYQQALGQGPQFIFQYYEEEERQRGNFPDRFSGHQFPNYSSELNVNALLLGDSALYLCASSWALSSGETQYFGPGTRLLVL.

This chain links TRBV27 with TRBJ2-7, with 8 bases lining up with TRBD1. CDR3 length: 15 amino acids. V dropped 5 bases and J dropped 0; count of bases not matched to a gene: 6. Germline V CDR1 and CDR2: MNHEY, SMNVEV (reference sequence). The CDR3 protein is CASSPLGQGSYEQYF. CDR3 bases: TGTGCCAGCAGTCCGCTCGGACAGGGCTCCTACGAGCAGTACTTC.

The V and J genes are TRBV5-4 and TRBJ2-1, with 11 bases fitting TRBD1. Germline CDR1 and CDR2: SGHNT and YYREEE (reference sequence). The CDR3 sequence is 15 residues long. V was pared by 4 bases and J by 6 bases, with 6 bases of the junction left unmatched. The CDR3 region has the DNA TGTGCCAGCAGCCAGGGACAGGGGGTATCCAATGAGCAGTTCTTC. Encoded protein: CASSQGQGVSNEQFF.

This chain links TRBV6-1 with TRBJ2-1; 7 bases align to TRBD2. The CDR3 sequence is 14 residues long. Germline V gives CDR1 MNHNS, CDR2 SASEGT. The V segment lost 5 bases and the J segment 1 base; nucleotides outside the gene matches: 2. Here the CDR3 reads CASSPGGSYNEQFF. In DNA form, the CDR3 reads TGTGCCAGCAGTCCGGGAGGATCCTACAATGAGCAGTTCTTC.

This chain connects TRBV13 to TRBJ2-1; 9 nucleotides agree with TRBD2. Germline CDR1 PRHDT, CDR2 FYEKMQ (reference sequence). The V and J ends lost 3 bases and 1 base, in that order; junction bases with no gene match: 4. This CDR3 is built from 16 residues. The CDR3: CASSLTAGGSYNEQFF. DNA for the CDR3: TGTGCCAGCAGCTTGACCGCGGGAGGGTCCTACAATGAGCAGTTCTTC.

The chain recombines TRBV28 with TRBJ2-7; D possibly corresponds to TRBD2 (5 bases). The CDR3 length is 14 residues. Trimming removed 3 bases at V and 3 bases at J, with 12 bases between. The germline gives CDR1 MDHEN, CDR2 SYDVKM. The CDR3 DNA is TGTGCCAGCAGTTTGGCGGGTGAGAGCTACGAGCAGTACTTC. Its protein is CASSLAGESYEQYF.

V is TRBV7-3 and J is TRBJ2-1; 9 nucleotides align to TRBD2. V was pared by 0 bases and J by 8 bases, with 8 bases of the junction left unmatched. The CDR3 extends over 16 amino acids. Germline V gives CDR1 SGHTA, CDR2 FQGTGA. CDR3 amino acids: CASSLTSGRAVDEQFF. CDR3 sequence (DNA): TGTGCCAGCAGCTTAACTAGCGGGAGAGCGGTCGATGAGCAGTTCTTC.

Turning to this clone: The sample has other DNA sequences that encode this CDR3 too. The chain couples TRBV6-5 to TRBJ1-2, with D possibly matching TRBD1 (6 bases). The V gene's germline CDR1 is MNHEY and CDR2 SVGAGI. V lost 2 bases and J 5 bases, leaving 9 bases between the germline ends. This CDR3 has 13 amino acids. CDR3 residues: CASSYSGQYGYTF. The CDR3 DNA sequence: TGTGCCAGCAGTTACAGCGGACAGTATGGCTACACCTTC.

The chain combines TRBV6-4 with TRBJ2-1; TRBD2 matches at 8 bases. Germline V gene data show CDR1 as MRHNA and CDR2 as SNTAGT. This CDR3 is built from 21 residues. The J segment lost 1 base and the V segment lost 2 bases, leaving 19 bases of the junction unmatched. The CDR3 DNA reads as TGTGCCAGCAGTGACGTGCCGGGACTAGACGGGTCAAACCTTTCCTACAATGAGCAGTTCTTC. The encoded protein is CASSDVPGLDGSNLSYNEQFF.

The chain links TRBV19 to TRBJ2-1, with 9 bases matching TRBD2. The V gene end was trimmed by 7 bases and the J gene end by 9 bases; junction bases not matched to a gene: 13. The germline gives CDR1 LNHDA, CDR2 SQIVND (reference sequence). The CDR3 length is 15 residues. The CDR3 is CASTSSGRPRPEQFF. DNA for the CDR3: TGTGCCAGTACGAGCAGCGGGAGGCCCCGCCCTGAGCAGTTCTTC.

The chain uses TRBV27 and TRBJ2-3; 10 nucleotides agree with TRBD2. The ends lost 8 bases at V and 5 bases at J; junction bases unmatched: 13. CDR3 size: 16 residues. Germline CDR1 is MNHEY and CDR2 is SMNVEV (reference sequence). Here the CDR3 DNA reads TGTGCCAGCGGACAGCAAGCGGGGGGGCGGCGAGATACGCAGTATTTT. This translates into CASGQQAGGRRDTQYF.

This rearrangement joins TRBV5-1 to TRBJ2-5; the match to TRBD2 covers 8 bases. Looked up from germline, CDR1 is SGHRS and CDR2 is YFSETQ. The CDR3 totals 15 residues. V lost 3 bases, J lost 5 bases, and 9 bases stayed unmatched. CDR3 sequence: CASSYSGSVGETQYF. In DNA, the CDR3 is TGCGCCAGCAGCTACAGCGGGAGTGTGGGGGAGACCCAGTACTTC. Drawing the rest from reference TRBV5-1 and TRBJ2-5, the complete variable domain is KAGVTQTPRYLIKTRGQQVTLSCSPISGHRSVSWYQQTPGQGLQFLFEYFSETQRNKGNFPGRFSGRQFSNSRSEMNVSTLELGDSALYLCASSYSGSVGETQYFGPGTRLLVL.